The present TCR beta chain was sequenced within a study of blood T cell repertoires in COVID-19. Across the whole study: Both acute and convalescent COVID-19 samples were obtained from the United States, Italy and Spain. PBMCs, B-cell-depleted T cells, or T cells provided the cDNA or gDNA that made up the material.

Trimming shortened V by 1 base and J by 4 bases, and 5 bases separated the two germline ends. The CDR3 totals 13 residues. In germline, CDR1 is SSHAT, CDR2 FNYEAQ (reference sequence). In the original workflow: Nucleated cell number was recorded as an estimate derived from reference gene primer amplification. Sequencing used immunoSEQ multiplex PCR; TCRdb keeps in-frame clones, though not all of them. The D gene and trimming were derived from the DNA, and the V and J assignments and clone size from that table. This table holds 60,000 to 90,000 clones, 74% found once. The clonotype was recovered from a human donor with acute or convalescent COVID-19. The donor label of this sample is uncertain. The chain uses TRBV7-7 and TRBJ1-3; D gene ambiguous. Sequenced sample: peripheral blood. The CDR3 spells CASSLGQGNTIYF. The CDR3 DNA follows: TGTGCCAGCAGCTTAGGTCAGGGAAACACCATATATTTT.